This record covers a single T cell receptor (beta chain). This entry comes from a study of T cell responses to AZD1222 COVID-19 vaccine. The assay was immunoSEQ multiplex PCR, and TCRdb's table has in-frame clones only and misses some. The data show 93,000 or so clones, 90% seen once. Trimming took 5 bases from V and 6 from J; bases not matched to a gene: 12. Germline V gene sequence: CDR1 LNHDA, CDR2 SQIVND (reference sequence). The CDR3 is 15 residues long. The TCR comes from an adult in good health. The chain recombines TRBV19 with TRBJ1-1; 7 bases match TRBD1. The source material was peripheral blood, sampled on day 0 of AZD1222 vaccination. CDR3 DNA sequence: TGTGCCAGTAGTTCCCGCTCGGGGGACAGCGCTGAAGCTTTCTTT. Amino acids: CASSSRSGDSAEAFF.